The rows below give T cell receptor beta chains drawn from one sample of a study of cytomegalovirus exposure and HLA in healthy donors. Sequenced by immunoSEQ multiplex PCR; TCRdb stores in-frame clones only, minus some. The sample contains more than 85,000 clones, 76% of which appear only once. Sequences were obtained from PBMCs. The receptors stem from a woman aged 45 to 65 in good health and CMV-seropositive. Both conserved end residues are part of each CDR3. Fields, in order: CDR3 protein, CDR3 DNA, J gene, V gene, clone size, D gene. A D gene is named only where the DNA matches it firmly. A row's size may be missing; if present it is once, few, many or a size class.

CDR3: CASGLGAGELFF
DNA: TGTGCTAGTGGTTTAGGGGCCGGGGAGCTGTTTTTT
J: TRBJ2-2
V: TRBV12-5
size: few
D: NA

CDR3: CASSLLAGGDEQFF
DNA: TGCGCCAGCAGCTTACTAGCGGGAGGGGATGAGCAGTTCTTC
J: TRBJ2-1
V: TRBV5-1
size: NA
D: TRBD2

CDR3: CASSPPGAGEKLFF
DNA: TGTGCCAGCTCACCACCGGGGGCAGGGGAAAAACTGTTTTTT
J: TRBJ1-4
V: TRBV18
size: NA
D: NA

CDR3: CASSVPRLEDTGELFF
DNA: TGTGCCAGCAGTGTCCCTCGACTTGAGGACACCGGGGAGCTGTTTTTT
J: TRBJ2-2
V: TRBV6-4
size: NA
D: NA

CDR3: CSALTAGSEKLFF
DNA: TGCAGCGCCTTGACAGCAGGTAGTGAAAAACTGTTTTTT
J: TRBJ1-4
V: TRBV29-1
size: NA
D: NA

CDR3: CASSLTPQGPYEQYF
DNA: TGTGCCAGCAGCTTGACCCCACAGGGGCCCTACGAGCAGTACTTC
J: TRBJ2-7
V: TRBV5-5
size: once
D: TRBD1

CDR3: CAGSLGQRPGYTF
DNA: TGTGCCGGCAGCTTAGGACAGAGACCTGGCTACACCTTC
J: TRBJ1-2
V: TRBV7-9
size: NA
D: NA

CDR3: CSSSPGQESVRAFF
DNA: TGTTCCAGCAGCCCAGGACAGGAGAGTGTGCGAGCTTTCTTT
J: TRBJ1-1
V: TRBV7-9
size: NA
D: TRBD1

CDR3: CASSTRGVIAGSAYEQYF
DNA: TGTGCCAGCAGCACTAGGGGGGTGATAGCGGGGTCCGCCTACGAGCAGTACTTC
J: TRBJ2-7
V: TRBV7-8
size: NA
D: TRBD2

CDR3: CASSLAGGARTEAFF
DNA: TGTGCCAGCAGCTTAGCAGGGGGCGCGAGAACTGAAGCTTTCTTT
J: TRBJ1-1
V: TRBV7-9
size: NA
D: TRBD1

CDR3: CASSPPDRGSYEQYF
DNA: TGTGCCAGCTCACCACCGGACCGGGGCTCCTACGAGCAGTACTTC
J: TRBJ2-7
V: TRBV18
size: NA
D: NA

CDR3: CASSLGSTANYGYTF
DNA: TGTGCCAGCAGCTTAGGTTCCACAGCTAACTATGGCTACACCTTC
J: TRBJ1-2
V: TRBV7-2
size: NA
D: NA

CDR3: CASSSGLAGTTTFYNEQFF
DNA: TGTGCCAGCAGCTCTGGACTAGCGGGTACCACGACCTTCTACAATGAGCAGTTCTTC
J: TRBJ2-1
V: TRBV7-2
size: NA
D: TRBD2

CDR3: CASSLAKRLAGADTQYF
DNA: TGTGCCAGCAGCTTGGCCAAGAGACTAGCGGGAGCTGATACGCAGTATTTT
J: TRBJ2-3
V: TRBV5-8
size: NA
D: TRBD2

CDR3: CASSSPGSLGDTQYF
DNA: TGTGCCAGCAGCTCACCGGGATCCCTCGGAGATACGCAGTATTTT
J: TRBJ2-3
V: TRBV5-6
size: NA
D: NA

CDR3: CASSRQGWGYTF
DNA: TGTGCCAGCAGCCGACAGGGGTGGGGCTACACCTTC
J: TRBJ1-2
V: TRBV5-8
size: NA
D: TRBD1

CDR3: CASNSIGVQETQYF
DNA: TGTGCCAGCAACTCGATTGGTGTCCAAGAGACCCAGTACTTC
J: TRBJ2-5
V: TRBV2
size: NA
D: NA

CDR3: CASSPGGGSYEQYF
DNA: TGTGCCAGCAGCCCGGGCGGGGGCTCCTACGAGCAGTACTTC
J: TRBJ2-7
V: TRBV11-2
size: NA
D: TRBD2

CDR3: CASSLAQGQGTEAFF
DNA: TGTGCCAGCAGCTTAGCGCAGGGACAGGGAACTGAAGCTTTCTTT
J: TRBJ1-1
V: TRBV7-9
size: NA
D: TRBD1

CDR3: CASKETGEKLFF
DNA: TGTGCCAGCAAGGAGACGGGGGAAAAACTGTTTTTT
J: TRBJ1-4
V: TRBV7-8
size: NA
D: NA

CDR3: CSISGGQNTGELFF
DNA: TGCAGCATTAGCGGGGGACAAAACACCGGGGAGCTGTTTTTT
J: TRBJ2-2
V: TRBV29-1
size: NA
D: TRBD2

CDR3: CAIMGTSGANGLTF
DNA: TGTGCCATCATGGGGACTTCTGGGGCCAACGGCCTGACTTTC
J: TRBJ2-6
V: TRBV10-3
size: once
D: NA

CDR3: CASSLVAGNTGELFF
DNA: TGTGCCAGTAGCCTTGTTGCAGGGAACACCGGGGAGCTGTTTTTT
J: TRBJ2-2
V: TRBV19
size: NA
D: NA

CDR3: CASSKAGRSNQPQHF
DNA: TGTGCCAGCAGTAAGGCAGGGAGGAGCAATCAGCCCCAGCATTTT
J: TRBJ1-5
V: TRBV6-5
size: few
D: NA

CDR3: CATSRDRGDGYTF
DNA: TGTGCCACCAGCAGGGACAGGGGTGATGGCTACACCTTC
J: TRBJ1-2
V: TRBV15
size: NA
D: TRBD1

CDR3: CSSSYPSGGRTDTQYF
DNA: TGTTCCAGCAGCTACCCAAGCGGGGGGCGCACAGATACGCAGTATTTT
J: TRBJ2-3
V: TRBV7-9
size: NA
D: TRBD2

CDR3: CASSGTGRETQYF
DNA: TGTGCCAGCAGCGGGACAGGAAGAGAGACCCAGTACTTC
J: TRBJ2-5
V: TRBV5-4
size: NA
D: TRBD1

CDR3: CASSLVPRNTEAFF
DNA: TGTGCCAGCAGCTTAGTGCCGCGGAACACTGAAGCTTTCTTT
J: TRBJ1-1
V: TRBV7-2
size: NA
D: NA

CDR3: CASSLVVRGTDTQYF
DNA: TGTGCCAGCAGCCTAGTTGTCCGGGGCACAGATACGCAGTATTTT
J: TRBJ2-3
V: TRBV7-9
size: NA
D: NA

CDR3: CASSLDGGSTDTQYF
DNA: TGCGCCAGCAGCTTGGATGGCGGAAGCACAGATACGCAGTATTTT
J: TRBJ2-3
V: TRBV5-1
size: NA
D: NA

CDR3: CASSPKTGIEQYF
DNA: TGTGCCAGCTCACCAAAGACAGGGATCGAGCAGTACTTC
J: TRBJ2-7
V: TRBV18
size: NA
D: TRBD1

CDR3: CASSLDSASPYGYTF
DNA: TGCGCCAGCAGCTTGGATAGTGCCTCCCCTTATGGCTACACCTTC
J: TRBJ1-2
V: TRBV5-1
size: once
D: NA

CDR3: CATERTEAFF
DNA: TGTGCCACCGAGCGTACTGAAGCTTTCTTT
J: TRBJ1-1
V: TRBV6-1
size: NA
D: NA

CDR3: CASSQDGTGLGFQFF
DNA: TGCGCCAGCAGCCAAGACGGGACAGGGCTTGGTTTTCAGTTCTTC
J: TRBJ2-1
V: TRBV4-3
size: NA
D: TRBD1

CDR3: CASSVGRGTEAFF
DNA: TGTGCCAGCAGCGTAGGCAGGGGCACTGAAGCTTTCTTT
J: TRBJ1-1
V: TRBV9
size: NA
D: NA

CDR3: CASKELVETQYF
DNA: TGTGCCAGCAAGGAACTAGTAGAGACCCAGTACTTC
J: TRBJ2-5
V: TRBV2
size: NA
D: NA

CDR3: CAWREGRTGELFF
DNA: TGTGCCTGGAGGGAGGGCCGGACCGGGGAGCTGTTTTTT
J: TRBJ2-2
V: TRBV30
size: once
D: NA

CDR3: CASSLGASGSETQYF
DNA: TGCGCCAGCAGCTTGGGAGCCTCAGGGTCCGAGACCCAGTACTTC
J: TRBJ2-5
V: TRBV5-1
size: few
D: NA

CDR3: CASSMWGEAKQYF
DNA: TGTGCCAGCAGCATGTGGGGGGAGGCTAAGCAGTACTTC
J: TRBJ2-7
V: TRBV5-4
size: NA
D: NA

CDR3: CASSLIEQGSYEQYF
DNA: TGTGCCAGCAGCTTGATCGAGCAGGGGAGCTACGAGCAGTACTTC
J: TRBJ2-7
V: TRBV7-8
size: NA
D: NA

CDR3: CASSWMPVGVPTGNTIYF
DNA: TGTGCCAGCAGCTGGATGCCGGTAGGGGTTCCCACTGGAAACACCATATATTTT
J: TRBJ1-3
V: TRBV9
size: NA
D: NA